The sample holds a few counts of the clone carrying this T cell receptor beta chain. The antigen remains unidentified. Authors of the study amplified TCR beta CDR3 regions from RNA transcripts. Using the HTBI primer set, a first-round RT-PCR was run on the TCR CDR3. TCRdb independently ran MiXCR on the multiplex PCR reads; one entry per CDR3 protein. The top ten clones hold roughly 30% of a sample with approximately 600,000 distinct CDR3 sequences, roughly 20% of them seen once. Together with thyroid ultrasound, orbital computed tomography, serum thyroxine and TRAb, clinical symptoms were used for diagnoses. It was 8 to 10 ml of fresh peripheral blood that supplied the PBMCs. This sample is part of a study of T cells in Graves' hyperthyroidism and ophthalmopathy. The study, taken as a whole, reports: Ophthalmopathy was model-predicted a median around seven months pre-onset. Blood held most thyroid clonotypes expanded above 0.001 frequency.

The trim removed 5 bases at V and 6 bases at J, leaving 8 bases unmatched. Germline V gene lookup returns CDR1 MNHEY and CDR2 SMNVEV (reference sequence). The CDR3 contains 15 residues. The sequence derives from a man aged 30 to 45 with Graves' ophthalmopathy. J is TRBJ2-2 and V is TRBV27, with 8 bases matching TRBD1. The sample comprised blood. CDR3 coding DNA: TGTGCCAGCAGTAAGGGGACAGGTATATCCGGGGAGCTGTTTTTT. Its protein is CASSKGTGISGELFF.